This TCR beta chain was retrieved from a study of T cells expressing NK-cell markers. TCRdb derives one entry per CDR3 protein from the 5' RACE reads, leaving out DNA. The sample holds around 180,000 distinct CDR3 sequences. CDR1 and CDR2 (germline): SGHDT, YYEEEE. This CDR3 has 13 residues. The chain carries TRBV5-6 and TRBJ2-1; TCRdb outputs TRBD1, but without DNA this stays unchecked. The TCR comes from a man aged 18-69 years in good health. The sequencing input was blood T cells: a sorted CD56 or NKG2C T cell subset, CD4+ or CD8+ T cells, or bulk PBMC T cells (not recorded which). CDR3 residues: CASSLGGASEQFF.